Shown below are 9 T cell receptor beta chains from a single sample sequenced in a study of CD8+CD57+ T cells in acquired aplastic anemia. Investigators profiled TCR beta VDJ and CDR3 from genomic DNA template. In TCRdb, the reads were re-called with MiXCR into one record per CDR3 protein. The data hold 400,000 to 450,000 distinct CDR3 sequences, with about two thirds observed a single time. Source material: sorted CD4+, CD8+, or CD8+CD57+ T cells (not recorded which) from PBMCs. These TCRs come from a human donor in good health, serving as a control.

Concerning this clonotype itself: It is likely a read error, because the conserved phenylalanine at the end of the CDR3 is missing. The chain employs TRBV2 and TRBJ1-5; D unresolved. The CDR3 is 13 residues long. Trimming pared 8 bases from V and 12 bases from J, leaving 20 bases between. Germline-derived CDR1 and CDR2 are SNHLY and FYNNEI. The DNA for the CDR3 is TGTGCCAGCCCCCTTTCGCAAATCGGGCACCAGCATTCT. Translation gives CASPLSQIGHQHS.

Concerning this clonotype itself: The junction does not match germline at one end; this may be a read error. The CDR3 here is CASSVDLPYEQCF. CDR3 bases: TGTGCTAGCAGCGTAGATCTCCCCTACGAGCAGTGCTTC. V is TRBV7-9 and J is TRBJ2-7; D not certain. Germline lookup yields CDR1 SEHNR and CDR2 FQNEAQ (reference sequence). The CDR3 totals 13 residues.

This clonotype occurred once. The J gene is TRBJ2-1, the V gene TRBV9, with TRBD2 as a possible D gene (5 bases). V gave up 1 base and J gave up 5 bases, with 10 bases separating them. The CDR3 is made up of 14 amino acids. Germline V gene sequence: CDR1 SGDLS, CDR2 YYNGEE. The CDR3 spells CASSVFAEDNEQFF. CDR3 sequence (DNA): TGTGCCAGCAGCGTATTCGCGGAGGACAATGAGCAGTTCTTC.

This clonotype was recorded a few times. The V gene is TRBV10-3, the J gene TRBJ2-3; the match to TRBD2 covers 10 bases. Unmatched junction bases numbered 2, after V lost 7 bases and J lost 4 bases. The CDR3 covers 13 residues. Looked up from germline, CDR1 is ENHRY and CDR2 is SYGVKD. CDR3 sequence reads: CAITSGGSDTQYF. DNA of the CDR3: TGTGCCATCACTAGCGGGGGATCAGATACGCAGTATTTT.

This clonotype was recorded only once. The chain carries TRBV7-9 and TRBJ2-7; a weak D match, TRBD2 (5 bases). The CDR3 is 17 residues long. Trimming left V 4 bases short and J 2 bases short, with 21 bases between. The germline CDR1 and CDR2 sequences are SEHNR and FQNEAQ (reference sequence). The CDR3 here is CASSCGRSRSGTYEQYF. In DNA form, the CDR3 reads TGTGCCAGCAGCTGTGGGAGATCTAGGTCGGGTACCTACGAGCAGTACTTC.

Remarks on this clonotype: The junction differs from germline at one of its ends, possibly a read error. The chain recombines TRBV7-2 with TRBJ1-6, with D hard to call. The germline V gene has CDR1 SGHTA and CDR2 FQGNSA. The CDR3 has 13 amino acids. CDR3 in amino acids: CASSYTSTSPLHF. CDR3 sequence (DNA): TGTGCCAGCAGCTATACTAGTACCTCACCCCTCCACTTC.

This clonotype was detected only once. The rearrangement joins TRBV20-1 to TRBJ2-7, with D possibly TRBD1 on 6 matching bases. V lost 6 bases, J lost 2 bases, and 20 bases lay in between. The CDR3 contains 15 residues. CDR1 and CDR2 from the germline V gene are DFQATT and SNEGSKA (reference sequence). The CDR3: CSASRGLNTTYEQYF. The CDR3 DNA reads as TGCAGTGCCTCCAGGGGCCTGAACACGACCTACGAGCAGTACTTC.

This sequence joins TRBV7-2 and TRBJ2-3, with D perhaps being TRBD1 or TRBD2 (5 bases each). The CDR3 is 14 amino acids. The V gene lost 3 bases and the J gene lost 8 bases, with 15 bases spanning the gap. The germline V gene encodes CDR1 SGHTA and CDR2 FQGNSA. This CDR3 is CASSLGRELGTQYF. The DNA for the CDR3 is TGTGCCAGCAGCTTGGGCAGGGAGCTCGGTACGCAGTATTTT.

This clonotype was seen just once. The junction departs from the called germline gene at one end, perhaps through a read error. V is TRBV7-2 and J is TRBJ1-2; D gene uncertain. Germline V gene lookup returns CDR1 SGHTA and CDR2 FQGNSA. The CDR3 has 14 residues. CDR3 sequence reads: CASIFTGAGCGYAF. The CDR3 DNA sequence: TGTGCCAGCATCTTTACGGGAGCTGGCTGTGGCTACGCATTC.